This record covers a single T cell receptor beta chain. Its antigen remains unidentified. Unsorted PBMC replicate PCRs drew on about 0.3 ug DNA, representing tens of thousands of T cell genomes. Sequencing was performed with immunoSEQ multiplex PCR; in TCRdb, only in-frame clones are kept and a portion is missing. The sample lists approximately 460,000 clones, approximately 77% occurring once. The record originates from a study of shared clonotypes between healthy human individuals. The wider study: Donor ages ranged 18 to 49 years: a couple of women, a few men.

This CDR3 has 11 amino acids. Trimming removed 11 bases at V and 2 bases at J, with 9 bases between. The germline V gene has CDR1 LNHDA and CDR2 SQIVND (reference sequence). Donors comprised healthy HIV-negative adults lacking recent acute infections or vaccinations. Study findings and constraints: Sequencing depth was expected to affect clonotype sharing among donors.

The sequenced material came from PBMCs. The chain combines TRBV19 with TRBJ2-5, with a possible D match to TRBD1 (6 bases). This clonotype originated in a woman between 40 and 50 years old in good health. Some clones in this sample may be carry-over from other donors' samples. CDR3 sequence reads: CAVGQQETQYF. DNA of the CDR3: TGTGCCGTAGGACAGCAAGAGACCCAGTACTTC.